This T cell receptor (beta chain) was identified during a study of cytomegalovirus exposure and HLA in healthy donors (dated by TCRdb to the late 2010s). Regarding the complete study: An earlier analysis of fewer than 750 of the donors reported 250 to 300 Gb of sequence data and around 100 million unique TCR beta sequences obtained from about 179 million T cells. All discovery cohort repertoires had been generated using a single sequencing platform. Approximately 310 gigabases of sequencing data and tens of millions of unique TCR sequences were included in an early release covering about 700 HLA-typed donors. A later analysis re-analyzed previously published TCR beta repertoires from 666 donors and added high-resolution HLA genotyping to study TCR occurrence patterns. Besides the first cohort of some 670 subjects, a separate validation cohort made up of 95 to 150 different subjects was used. A later genetic analysis used genome-wide SNP genotypes for about 65% of the 666 donors, treating that subset as a discovery cohort. Using immunosequencing, the study profiled T cell repertoires from approximately 700 subjects and related those repertoires to cytomegalovirus serostatus. Donor age, sex, ethnicity and CMV serostatus were compiled together with the repertoire data. Five DR-DQ haplotypes were handled as single units for association and clustering because linkage in the cohort was strong. Among around 400 genotyped donors of the cohort, an average of around 240,000 unique TCR beta nucleotide sequences were sequenced per donor, about a sixth of them non-productive. To predict cytomegalovirus infection status, the study brought together high-throughput TCR immunosequencing, statistical association of individual TCRs with disease status, and machine learning. HLA typing included class I and class II loci at four-digit resolution. The genetic ancestry cluster associated with self-reported Caucasian donors included 65% to 90% of the roughly 400 genotyped donors. The aim of the study was to test whether cataloging public T cell receptors could identify signatures of past pathogen exposure. An earlier analysis of nearly 600 of the donors applied high-throughput TCR beta sequencing to assess whether each TCR beta V gene segment acted as functional or pseudogenic. Rather than using new phenotypic data, the later analysis identified candidate immune exposures from TCR beta sequences and from how often those sequences occurred across donors. Typing coverage differed by locus: A, B, C, DRB1 and DQB1 were typed in about 629-640 donors, DQA1 in approximately 520, DPA1 in around 600, and DPB1 in approximately 450.

As encoded in the germline V gene (reference sequence), CDR1 is SEHNR while CDR2 is FQNEAQ. V is cut by 6 bases and J by 7 bases, and the space between the germline ends is 18 bases. The CDR3 runs 15 residues from the cysteine to the phenylalanine. This entry keeps only the CDR3 DNA: 45 bases, framed from base 1. What the study reported, not specific to this receptor: Because the 87-base-pair reads could not distinguish some IMGT-functional V segments, including TRBV6-2 and TRBV6-3, those segments were excluded. In a later analysis, 16,951 TCR beta sequences were associated with specific HLA alleles at a false discovery rate of 0.05. A later genetic analysis reported fewer N-insertions in productive TCRs among donors in an Asian-associated ancestry cluster than the approximately 700-donor mean. Broadly in line with IMGT annotations, most TCR beta V segments showed up in productive rearrangements about 87% or about 30% of the time in an earlier analysis of roughly 590 of the donors. A later analysis found that most CMV-associated TCR beta chains appeared HLA-restricted, with HLA associations seemingly driven largely by CMV exposure. Assigning TCR associations to individual alleles was difficult when HLA alleles, especially DR and DQ, strongly co-occurred. A later analysis found that TCR association rates varied across HLA loci, with DRB1 alleles showing the most associated TCRs and HLA-C alleles the fewest. About 17 rarely observed V segments, including chromosome 9 orphons, were excluded from the earlier analysis of several hundred of the donors because counts were too low. A later analysis found that HLA-associated TCR beta chains were more clonally expanded and had lower generation probabilities than equally common non-associated chains. Because HLA typing was unavailable for some donors at each locus, only the typed subset was used in association tests. In both the original and validation cohorts, the classifier was reported to diagnose cytomegalovirus status with high specificity and sensitivity. A further reported finding was that TCR beta sequences accurately predicted the HLA-A and HLA-B alleles for most subjects in the first cohort. Roughly uniform sequencing depth across donors was assumed in presence/absence analyses, although this assumption may not hold. Most TCR sequences were seen in very few donors, while some public TCRs were found in many individuals. Several of the top co-occurrence clusters appeared to be linked to parvovirus B19, influenza, CMV and Epstein-Barr virus, according to a later analysis. In vitro tests confirmed that a few of the cytomegalovirus-associated TCR beta chains recognize cytomegalovirus antigens. The authors suggested that the approach could potentially be generalized to other disease states and immunological phenotypes. Correlated functional status among segregating V segments might be attributable to linkage disequilibrium, but an unknown experimental factor could not be ruled out. A group of highly shared sequence variants was considered likely to be a technical artifact of the sequencing pipeline. Only TCR beta chains were sequenced in this cohort, and the absence of alpha or paired-chain data limited detectable features. A total of 150 or so TCR beta chains were listed by the study as associated with cytomegalovirus. In a later genetic analysis, a missense DCLRE1C variant was associated with V-gene and J-gene trimming of TCR beta chains, and the association was replicated in an independent cohort. Immune exposure information for the cohort was limited to CMV serostatus.

Worth noting for this clone: What antigen it recognizes has not been identified. One base away there is no much larger clone; base qualities are not given.

Libraries were prepared through the immunoSEQ multiplex PCR assay. For the multiplex PCR, a mixture combining 60 forward primers for TCR Vbeta segments and 13 reverse primers for TCR Jbeta segments was used. The CDR3 region of rearranged TCR beta genes was amplified from genomic DNA with a multiplex PCR assay. On the Illumina HiSeq System, the amplified TCR beta libraries were sequenced as 87-base-pair reads. The study's own analysis went as follows. In a later analysis, 77 million or so unique TCR beta chains were counted across the 666 repertoires, and roughly 10 million of these chains were shared by at least two donors. To remove PCR and sequencing errors, raw reads were error-corrected and collapsed into unique sequences using a nearest-neighbor algorithm that merged closely related sequences. CDR3 sequences were aligned to IMGT reference sequences to assign V, D and J gene segments. For a sequence to be retained, at least a six-nucleotide match to both a V gene segment and a J gene segment was required. Rearrangements were classified as productive when the CDR3 lacked stop codons and remained in frame with V and J, and all other rearrangements were classified as non-productive. Following IMGT convention, CDR3 was defined as the stretch from the second conserved V-encoded cysteine to the conserved J-encoded phenylalanine. Sequences without an unambiguous match to a single V gene segment were excluded from the earlier analysis of 450 to 650 of the donors. An earlier analysis of a few hundred of the donors called V segments functional above 56.7% productive rearrangements and segregating when the between-donor standard deviation exceeded 5%. A statistical classification framework was built for diagnosing cytomegalovirus status from the catalog of TCR beta chain sequences. V and J gene assignment, in a later analysis, came from comparing TCR nucleotide sequences with IMGT/GENE-DB human TR gene sequences. The TCRdist pipeline was used in a later analysis to assign CDR3 sequences and most-parsimonious VDJ recombination scenarios. In a later analysis, each TCR beta chain was defined by its CDR3 amino acid sequence together with its V-gene family, and reads without a unique V-gene family were excluded. To address suspected cross-contamination and a sequencing artifact, a later analysis removed roughly 640 highly shared, low-generation-probability nucleotide sequences. In a later analysis, a clonal expansion index for each public chain was calculated from normalized within-repertoire ranks of inferred template counts. In a later analysis, generation probabilities were computed using a VDJ recombination model fitted to out-of-frame rearrangements, and the results were checked against IGoR. In a later analysis, TCR-TCR, TCR-HLA and TCR-CMV co-occurrence was scored with hypergeometric tests, and a repertoire-size bias correction was applied to TCR pairs. False discovery rates were estimated in a later analysis by permuting HLA or CMV assignments 20 times. In a later analysis, co-occurring TCRs were grouped using DBSCAN, with TCRdist sequence similarity added in when clustering inside HLA-allele-positive subsets. Repertoires with fewer than 30,000 or more than 120,000 public chains, plus five repertoires with anomalous nucleotide sharing, were excluded from co-occurrence clustering. As stored in TCRdb, this immuneACCESS dataset retains in-frame rearrangements with V and J assigned. A fraction of the clones does not appear; measured against another copy, unresolved V genes explain less than half of the discrepancy, and the remainder lacks a known reason. V and J calls and clone size are copied from that table; D and trimming were computed from the DNA. Counted in this sample were about 100,000 clones; 73% of them appeared once. The ten top clones hold over 3% of the sample.

The cohort consisted of hundreds of healthy bone marrow donors. All cohort members were sampled while nominally healthy, although unrecorded immune exposures were likely present. The donor tested CMV seronegative, placing the donor among the 350 to 400 seronegative members of the cohort. A peripheral blood sample was collected from each donor, and TCR beta sequencing was performed on peripheral blood mononuclear cells. Genomic DNA extraction from the blood cell samples was performed with the Qiagen DNeasy Blood Extraction Kit. Sample: PBMCs. Here the chain combines TRBV7-9 and TRBJ1-4; a confident D gene designation cannot be given. The sequence derives from a man aged 40-50 years in good health and CMV-seronegative. Here the CDR3 is given as CASSKRPGLGEKLFF. The bases read TGTGCCAGCAGTAAGAGGCCTGGGTTGGGTGAAAAACTGTTTTTT.